This TCR beta chain is from a study of blood T cell repertoires in COVID-19. Overall study context: The United States, Italy and Spain supplied acute and convalescent COVID-19 samples.

The V gene lost 1 base and the J gene lost 0 bases, with 9 bases spanning the gap. The CDR3 is 15 amino acids. Germline values: CDR1 SEHNR, CDR2 FQNEAQ (reference sequence). Per the study methods: Researchers report that nucleated cell counts were estimated from reference gene primer amplification. The assay was immunoSEQ multiplex PCR, and TCRdb's table has in-frame clones only and misses some. V and J calls and clone size are those listed in that table; D and trimming were worked out from the DNA. The sample records about 160,000 clones, more than 65% being singletons. The chain recombines TRBV7-9 with TRBJ1-1; D gene ambiguous. Sequencing was performed on PBMCs or T cells enriched from blood (not recorded which). This TCR was recovered from a man aged 55 to 70 who had recovered from COVID-19. CDR3 sequence reads: CASSLVVAMNTEAFF. The CDR3 bases are TGTGCCAGCAGCTTAGTGGTGGCCATGAACACTGAAGCTTTCTTT.